The 29 T cell receptor beta chains below were found in one sample sequenced in a study of blood T cell repertoires in COVID-19. Sequencing was performed with immunoSEQ multiplex PCR; in TCRdb, only in-frame clones are kept and a portion is missing. The data contain 300,000 to 400,000 clones, about 90% of them singletons. Specimen: peripheral blood. The receptors here all came from a woman in her seventies with COVID-19, enrolled during active disease.

The chain recombines TRBV10-3 with TRBJ2-5; 9 nucleotides agree with TRBD2. Germline V gives CDR1 ENHRY, CDR2 SYGVKD. CDR3 length: 14 amino acids. The V and J ends lost 10 bases and 6 bases, in that order; junction bases with no gene match: 12. Here the CDR3 reads CATEPAGGLKTQYF. The CDR3 DNA reads TGTGCCACCGAGCCAGCGGGGGGCCTAAAGACCCAGTACTTC.

The rearrangement links TRBV6-5 to TRBJ1-2; 9 bases fit TRBD1. J lost 7 bases, V lost 6 bases, and 12 bases had no gene match. CDR1 and CDR2 from the germline V gene are MNHEY and SVGAGI. This CDR3 has 15 residues. The CDR3 coding sequence is TGTGCCAGCAGGGACAGGGGCGATGTCTCGGGTGGCTACACCTTC. Protein: CASRDRGDVSGGYTF.

V and J are TRBV18 and TRBJ2-7; 11 bases line up with TRBD1. Germline V gives CDR1 KGHSH, CDR2 LQKENI. The CDR3 is 14 residues long. V trimming: 5 bases; J trimming: 4 bases; junction bases outside the gene matches: 4. The CDR3 region is CASSEGQGAYEQYF. CDR3 DNA sequence: TGTGCCAGCTCAGAAGGACAGGGGGCATACGAGCAGTACTTC. The full variable domain, with the rest looked up from reference TRBV18 and TRBJ2-7, is NAGVMQNPRHLVRRRGQEARLRCSPMKGHSHVYWYRQLPEEGLKFMVYLQKENIIDESGMPKERFSAEFPKEGPSILRIQQVVRGDSAAYFCASSEGQGAYEQYFGPGTRLTVT.

The V gene is TRBV29-1, the J gene TRBJ2-1; TRBD2 matches at 8 bases. CDR1 is SQVTM, CDR2 ANQGSEA, per germline. The junction had 7 bases not matched to a gene; V was cut back by 4 bases and J by 5 bases. CDR3 length: 14 residues. The CDR3 spells CSVAPSGLHNEQFF. In DNA, the CDR3 is TGCAGCGTTGCGCCTAGCGGGCTTCACAATGAGCAGTTCTTC.

This clone was seen only once. This sample includes further DNA sequences coding for the same CDR3. The chain is built from TRBV28 and TRBJ1-2; TRBD1 matches at 10 bases. The V and J ends lost 4 bases and 5 bases, in that order; junction bases with no gene match: 1. The CDR3 runs 13 residues. Germline V lookup: CDR1 MDHEN, CDR2 SYDVKM. This chain's CDR3 is CASSSGQGYGYTF. The CDR3 bases are TGTGCCAGCAGTTCGGGACAGGGGTATGGCTACACCTTC.

The sample holds one count of this clone. The J gene is TRBJ1-5, the V gene TRBV19; TRBD1 might be the D (6 bases). CDR3 size: 12 residues. The V end was cut by 5 bases, the J end by 7 bases, with 9 bases between. In germline, CDR1 is LNHDA, CDR2 SQIVND (reference sequence). DNA for the CDR3: TGTGCCAGTAGTCCACAGGGACAGCCCCAGCATTTT. This sequence encodes CASSPQGQPQHF.

This clone was seen just once. This chain connects TRBV24-1 to TRBJ1-1; D may be TRBD1 (5 bases). The CDR3 length is 13 residues. The germline V gene encodes CDR1 KGHDR and CDR2 SFDVKD. V lost 6 bases and J lost 1, with 8 bases in between. The DNA for the CDR3 is TGTGCCACCAGTCAGGGAGGGAACACTGAAGCTTTCTTT. It codes for CATSQGGNTEAFF.

The J gene is TRBJ1-1, the V gene TRBV18; tentatively, D is TRBD1 (5 bases). The V and J ends lost 0 bases and 0 bases respectively, with 14 bases between them. There are 17 residues in the CDR3. From germline, CDR1 is KGHSH and CDR2 LQKENI. CDR3: CASSPPDTFYLNTEAFF. CDR3 DNA: TGTGCCAGCTCACCACCGGACACATTTTACTTGAACACTGAAGCTTTCTTT.

V usage is TRBV7-2 and J usage is TRBJ2-3; D is unclear. The CDR3 length is 15 residues. CDR1 is SGHTA and CDR2 is FQGNSA in the germline V gene. Trimming shortened V by 0 bases and J by 1 base, and 8 bases separated the two germline ends. The CDR3 is CASSLASSGTDTQYF. Here the CDR3 DNA reads TGTGCCAGCAGCTTAGCTAGCTCAGGCACAGATACGCAGTATTTT.

The chain employs TRBV7-3 and TRBJ2-2; D remains unclear. The CDR3 is made up of 14 amino acids. V dropped 2 bases and J dropped 0 bases, with 4 bases sitting between them. The germline CDR1 and CDR2 sequences are SGHTA and FQGTGA. CDR3 residues: CASSLHTNTGELFF. CDR3 in DNA: TGTGCCAGCAGCTTACACACGAACACCGGGGAGCTGTTTTTT.

The V and J genes are TRBV12-3 or TRBV12-4 and TRBJ2-7, with D possibly being TRBD1 (5 bases). The CDR3 has 13 amino acids. Trimming removed 1 base from V and 6 bases from J, with 10 bases in between. CDR3 DNA sequence: TGTGCCAGCAGTTTAGTGCAGGGTTCCGAGCAGTACTTC. This translates into CASSLVQGSEQYF.

This sequence joins TRBV6-6 and TRBJ1-2; 8 nucleotides line up with TRBD1. The ends lost 4 bases at V and 4 bases at J; junction bases unmatched: 5. Looked up from germline, CDR1 is MNHNY and CDR2 is SVGAGI (reference sequence). The CDR3 runs to 14 residues. CDR3 sequence: CASSSGGRSYGYTF. In DNA form, the CDR3 reads TGTGCCAGCAGTTCAGGGGGCCGCAGCTATGGCTACACCTTC.

This clone was picked up a small number of times. The chain is built from TRBV18 and TRBJ2-2, with 9 bases aligning to TRBD2. V lost 1 base and J lost 1; bases outside the gene matches: 1. CDR1 and CDR2 from the germline V gene are KGHSH and LQKENI. This CDR3 is built from 16 residues. The DNA of the CDR3 is TGTGCCAGCTCACCACTGACTAGCGGGAACACCGGGGAGCTGTTTTTT. Amino acid sequence: CASSPLTSGNTGELFF. Variable domain in full (rest from reference TRBV18 and TRBJ2-2): NAGVMQNPRHLVRRRGQEARLRCSPMKGHSHVYWYRQLPEEGLKFMVYLQKENIIDESGMPKERFSAEFPKEGPSILRIQQVVRGDSAAYFCASSPLTSGNTGELFFGEGSRLTVL.

This sequence joins TRBV24-1 and TRBJ2-1, with 8 bases that match TRBD2. V trimming: 6 bases; J trimming: 0 bases; junction bases outside the gene matches: 9. CDR3 size: 17 residues. CDR1 and CDR2 (germline): KGHDR, SFDVKD. In DNA form, the CDR3 reads TGTGCCACCAGTCGGGAGGGCGGGGGGAGCTCCTACAATGAGCAGTTCTTC. Translation: CATSREGGGSSYNEQFF.

The V and J genes are TRBV7-9 and TRBJ1-2, with D perhaps TRBD1 (5 bases). CDR3 length: 14 residues. V shed 5 bases and J shed 3 bases, with 13 bases lying between them. The germline V gene has CDR1 SEHNR and CDR2 FQNEAQ (reference sequence). The CDR3 DNA follows: TGTGCCAGCAGCGTCGCAGGGAACCACTATGGCTACACCTTC. It specifies CASSVAGNHYGYTF.

The chain combines TRBV28 with TRBJ1-5, with TRBD1 matching over 9 bases. This CDR3 has 15 amino acids. Looked up from germline, CDR1 is MDHEN and CDR2 is SYDVKM. Germline trimming cut 2 bases from V and 5 bases from J; bases unmatched to any gene: 4. CDR3 sequence reads: CASSLGDRAHQPQHF. In nucleotides, the CDR3 is TGTGCCAGCAGTTTAGGGGACAGGGCACATCAGCCCCAGCATTTT.

The chain recombines TRBV19 with TRBJ2-2, with 7 bases identical to TRBD1. The CDR3 runs to 15 residues. Looked up from germline, CDR1 is LNHDA and CDR2 is SQIVND (reference sequence). J was trimmed by 2 bases and V by 7 bases; bases with no gene match: 7. The CDR3 loop reads CASKDGTVNTGELFF. For the CDR3, the DNA is TGTGCCAGTAAGGACGGGACAGTCAACACCGGGGAGCTGTTTTTT.

This clone was counted only a few times. The gene calls are TRBV10-3 and TRBJ2-7; TRBD2 is a possible D gene (7 bases). The CDR3 runs to 15 residues. Germline V gives CDR1 ENHRY, CDR2 SYGVKD. Trimming took off 3 bases at V and 2 bases at J, with 14 bases between the two ends. The chain's CDR3 is CAISEAGGQAYEQYF. CDR3 DNA sequence: TGTGCCATCAGTGAAGCCGGGGGGCAAGCCTACGAGCAGTACTTC.

The chain combines TRBV13 with TRBJ1-1; TRBD1 aligns across 7 bases. The CDR3 runs 16 residues. Looked up from germline, CDR1 is PRHDT and CDR2 is FYEKMQ (reference sequence). Trimming took 11 bases from V and 1 from J; bases not matched to a gene: 16. CDR3 protein: CAGGERDRRRNTEAFF. The CDR3 region has the DNA TGTGCCGGAGGGGAAAGGGACAGACGCCGGAACACTGAAGCTTTCTTT.

V is TRBV2 and J is TRBJ1-1; no clear D gene. Trimming took 7 bases from V and 2 from J, leaving 8 bases between them. Looked up from germline, CDR1 is SNHLY and CDR2 is FYNNEI. The length of the CDR3 is 12 residues. CDR3: CASKEKNTEAFF. CDR3 nucleotides: TGTGCCAGCAAGGAGAAAAACACTGAAGCTTTCTTT.

This clone showed up just a few times. V is TRBV9 and J is TRBJ1-3, with D possibly being TRBD1 (6 bases). Per germline, CDR1 SGDLS and CDR2 YYNGEE. Trimming removed 3 bases from V and 0 bases from J, with 16 bases in between. This CDR3 contains 17 residues. CDR3 nucleotides: TGTGCCAGCAGCGCCGATCCGGGACACAACTCTGGAAACACCATATATTTT. Its protein product is CASSADPGHNSGNTIYF.

This rearrangement joins TRBV27 to TRBJ1-2; TRBD1 matches 9 bases. The CDR3 length is 14 residues. Trimming cost V 5 bases and J 10 bases; bases outside gene matches: 11. Germline assignment: CDR1 MNHEY and CDR2 SMNVEV (reference sequence). CDR3 in DNA: TGTGCCAGCAGTCCGAGGACAGGGGACGAAGACTACACCTTC. Its protein is CASSPRTGDEDYTF.

The genes are TRBV6-5 and TRBJ1-5; a possible D gene is TRBD1 (6 bases). CDR3 length: 15 amino acids. Trimming removed 6 bases at V and 1 base at J, with 13 bases between. Germline-derived CDR1 and CDR2 are MNHEY and SVGAGI. The CDR3 nucleotides read TGTGCCAGCAGCGTAACAGGGAAGAGCAATCAGCCCCAGCATTTT. Its protein is CASSVTGKSNQPQHF.

The chain employs TRBV29-1 and TRBJ2-1; 12 bases map to TRBD2. V trimming: 7 bases; J trimming: 8 bases; junction bases outside the gene matches: 6. Germline V CDR1 and CDR2: SQVTM, ANQGSEA. This CDR3 comprises 13 residues. CDR3 amino acids: CSAASGGAYEQFF. The CDR3 DNA reads TGCAGCGCAGCTAGCGGGGGGGCGTATGAGCAGTTCTTC.

The chain joins TRBV10-3 to TRBJ1-6, with D uncertain. V lost 5 bases, J lost 0 bases, and 8 bases lay in between. This CDR3 is built from 15 residues. The germline CDR1 and CDR2 sequences are ENHRY and SYGVKD. CDR3 residues: CAISPTGSYNSPLHF. The CDR3 DNA sequence: TGTGCCATCAGTCCGACGGGCTCCTATAATTCACCCCTCCACTTT.

V and J are TRBV12-3 or TRBV12-4 and TRBJ2-3; no clear D gene. Trimming took 3 bases from V and 5 from J, leaving 3 bases between them. This CDR3 comprises 11 residues. CDR3 sequence (DNA): TGTGCCAGCAGTTTCGTAGATACGCAGTATTTT. Amino acids: CASSFVDTQYF.

This rearrangement joins TRBV18 to TRBJ2-3; D perhaps matches TRBD2 (7 bases). V lost 3 bases and J 0 bases, leaving 10 bases between the germline ends. This CDR3 contains 15 residues. Germline lookup yields CDR1 KGHSH and CDR2 LQKENI. The CDR3 is CASSPGGLSTDTQYF. For the CDR3, the DNA is TGTGCCAGCTCACCCGGGGGGCTTAGCACAGATACGCAGTATTTT.

The chain has TRBV6-2 or TRBV6-3 and TRBJ2-7, with 12 bases lining up with TRBD1. Trimming at V came to 2 bases and at J to 3 bases, leaving 2 bases not matched to a gene. CDR3 length: 15 amino acids. The germline gives CDR1 MNHEY, CDR2 SVGEGT. The CDR3 region has the DNA TGTGCCAGCAGTTACGGGACAGGGGGCATCTACGAGCAGTACTTC. Protein product: CASSYGTGGIYEQYF.

This clone appeared a single time. The chain combines TRBV29-1 with TRBJ1-2; 12 bases line up with TRBD1. The CDR3 sequence is 15 residues long. CDR1 is SQVTM and CDR2 is ANQGSEA in the germline V gene. The V and J ends lost 5 bases and 5 bases, in that order; junction bases with no gene match: 9. The CDR3 DNA reads TGCAGCGTTCCGGGACAGGGGGCTATGCGATATGGCTACACCTTC. Translated, it gives CSVPGQGAMRYGYTF.